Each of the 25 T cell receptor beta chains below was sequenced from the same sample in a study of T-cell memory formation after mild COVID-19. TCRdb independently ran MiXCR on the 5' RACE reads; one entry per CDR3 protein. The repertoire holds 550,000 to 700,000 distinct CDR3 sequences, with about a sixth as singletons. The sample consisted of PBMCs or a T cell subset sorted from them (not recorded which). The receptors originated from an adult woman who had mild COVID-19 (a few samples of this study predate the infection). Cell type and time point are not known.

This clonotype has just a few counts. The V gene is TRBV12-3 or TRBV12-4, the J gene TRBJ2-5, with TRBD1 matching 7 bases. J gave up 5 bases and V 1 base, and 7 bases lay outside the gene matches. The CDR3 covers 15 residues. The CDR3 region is CASSLVQGLRETQYF. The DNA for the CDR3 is TGTGCCAGCAGTTTAGTACAGGGGTTGAGGGAGACCCAGTACTTC.

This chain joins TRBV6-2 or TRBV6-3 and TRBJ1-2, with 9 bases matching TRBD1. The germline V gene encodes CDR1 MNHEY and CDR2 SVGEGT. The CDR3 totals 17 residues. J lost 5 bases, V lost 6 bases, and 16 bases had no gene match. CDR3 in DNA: TGTGCCAGCAGCTCCGCTCACAGGGGGCTTGCGGGTTATGGCTACACCTTC. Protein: CASSSAHRGLAGYGYTF.

As DNA, the CDR3 is TGTGCCAGCAGCTTGCTTACAGCCTTGAACACTGAAGCTTTCTTT. Amino acid sequence: CASSLLTALNTEAFF. The rearrangement links TRBV5-5 to TRBJ1-1, with unresolved D. This CDR3 contains 15 residues. Trimming removed 1 base from V and 0 bases from J, with 10 bases in between. From germline, CDR1 is SGHKS and CDR2 YYEKEE (reference sequence).

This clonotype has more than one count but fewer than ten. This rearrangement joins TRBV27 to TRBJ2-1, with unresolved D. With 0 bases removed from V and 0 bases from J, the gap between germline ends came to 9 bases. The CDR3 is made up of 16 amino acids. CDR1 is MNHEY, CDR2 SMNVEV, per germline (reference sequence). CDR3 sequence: CASSLSEYSSYNEQFF. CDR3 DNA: TGTGCCAGCAGTTTATCGGAGTACAGCTCCTACAATGAGCAGTTCTTC.

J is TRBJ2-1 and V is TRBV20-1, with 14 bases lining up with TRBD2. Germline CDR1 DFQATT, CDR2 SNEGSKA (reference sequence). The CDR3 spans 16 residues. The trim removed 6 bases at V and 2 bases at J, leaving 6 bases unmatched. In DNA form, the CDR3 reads TGCAGTGCGTCCGGGACTAGCGGGAGAACCTACAATGAGCAGTTCTTC. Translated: CSASGTSGRTYNEQFF.

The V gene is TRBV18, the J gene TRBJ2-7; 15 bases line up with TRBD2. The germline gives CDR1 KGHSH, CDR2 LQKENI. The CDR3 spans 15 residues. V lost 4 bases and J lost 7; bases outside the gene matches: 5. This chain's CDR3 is CASSLPGLAGGEQYF. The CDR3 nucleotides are TGTGCCAGCTCACTCCCGGGACTAGCGGGAGGAGAGCAGTACTTC.

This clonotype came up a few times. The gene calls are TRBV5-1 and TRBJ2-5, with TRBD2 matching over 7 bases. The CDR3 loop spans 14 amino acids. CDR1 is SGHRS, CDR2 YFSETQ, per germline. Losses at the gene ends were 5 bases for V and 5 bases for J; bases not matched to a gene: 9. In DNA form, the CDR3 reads TGCGCCAGCAGTGTCGCGGGGGAATCTGAGACCCAGTACTTC. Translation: CASSVAGESETQYF. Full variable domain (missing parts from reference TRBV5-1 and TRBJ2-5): KAGVTQTPRYLIKTRGQQVTLSCSPISGHRSVSWYQQTPGQGLQFLFEYFSETQRNKGNFPGRFSGRQFSNSRSEMNVSTLELGDSALYLCASSVAGESETQYFGPGTRLLVL.

The chain's CDR3 is CASSLASSQVHNEQFF. The CDR3 DNA is TGTGCCAGCAGCTTAGCTTCGTCGCAGGTACACAATGAGCAGTTCTTC. This rearrangement joins TRBV7-6 to TRBJ2-1; D not certain. Trimming stripped 0 bases from V and 5 bases from J, with 14 bases between. The CDR3 runs to 16 residues. Germline CDR1 SGHVS, CDR2 FNYEAQ.

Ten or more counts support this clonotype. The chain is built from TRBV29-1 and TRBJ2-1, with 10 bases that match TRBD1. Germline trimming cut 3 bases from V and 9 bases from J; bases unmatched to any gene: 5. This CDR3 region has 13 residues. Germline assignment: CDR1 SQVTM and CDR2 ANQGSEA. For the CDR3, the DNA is TGCAGCGTTGAGCGGGACAGGGGAGCTGAGCAGTTCTTC. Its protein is CSVERDRGAEQFF.

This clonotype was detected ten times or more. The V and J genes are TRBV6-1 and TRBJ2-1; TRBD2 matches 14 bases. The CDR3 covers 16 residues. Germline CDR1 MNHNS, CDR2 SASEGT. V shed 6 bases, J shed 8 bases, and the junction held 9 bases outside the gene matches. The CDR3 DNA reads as TGTGCCAGCAGCGGTACCGGGACTAGCGGGAGAGATGAGCAGTTCTTC. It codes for CASSGTGTSGRDEQFF.

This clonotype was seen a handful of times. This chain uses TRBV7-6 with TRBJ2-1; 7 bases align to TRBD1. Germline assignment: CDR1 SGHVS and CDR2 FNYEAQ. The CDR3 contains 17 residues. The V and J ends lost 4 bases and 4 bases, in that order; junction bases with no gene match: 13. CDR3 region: CASSSSFDRVAYNEQFF. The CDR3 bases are TGTGCCAGCAGCTCATCATTCGACAGGGTAGCGTACAATGAGCAGTTCTTC. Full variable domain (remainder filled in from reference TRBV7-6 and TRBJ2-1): GAGVSQSPRYKVTKRGQDVALRCDPISGHVSLYWYRQALGQGPEFLTYFNYEAQQDKSGLPNDRFSAERPEGSISTLTIQRTEQRDSAMYRCASSSSFDRVAYNEQFFGPGTRLTVL.

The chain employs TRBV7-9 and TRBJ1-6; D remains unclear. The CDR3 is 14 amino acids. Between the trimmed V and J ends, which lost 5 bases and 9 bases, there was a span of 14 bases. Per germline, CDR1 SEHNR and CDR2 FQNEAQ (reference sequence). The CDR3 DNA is TGTGCCAGCAGCCCTGAAGCAAAGGGTTCACCCCTCCACTTT. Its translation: CASSPEAKGSPLHF.

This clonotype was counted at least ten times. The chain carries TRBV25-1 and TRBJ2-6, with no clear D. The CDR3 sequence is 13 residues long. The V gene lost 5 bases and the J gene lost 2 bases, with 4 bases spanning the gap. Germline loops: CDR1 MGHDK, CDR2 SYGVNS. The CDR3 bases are TGTGCCAGCAGTCGAACTGGGGCCAACGTCCTGACTTTC. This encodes CASSRTGANVLTF.

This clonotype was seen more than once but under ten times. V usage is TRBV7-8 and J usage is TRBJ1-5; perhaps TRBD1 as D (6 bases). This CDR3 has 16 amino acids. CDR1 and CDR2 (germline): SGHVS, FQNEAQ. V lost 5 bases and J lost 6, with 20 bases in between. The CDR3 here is CASSPGGQGRVQPQHF. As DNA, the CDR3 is TGTGCCAGCAGCCCTGGGGGGCAGGGGAGGGTTCAGCCCCAGCATTTT. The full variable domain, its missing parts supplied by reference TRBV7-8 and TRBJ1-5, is GAGVSQSPRYKVAKRGQDVALRCDPISGHVSLFWYQQALGQGPEFLTYFQNEAQLDKSGLPSDRFFAERPEGSVSTLKIQRTQQEDSAVYLCASSPGGQGRVQPQHFGDGTRLSIL.

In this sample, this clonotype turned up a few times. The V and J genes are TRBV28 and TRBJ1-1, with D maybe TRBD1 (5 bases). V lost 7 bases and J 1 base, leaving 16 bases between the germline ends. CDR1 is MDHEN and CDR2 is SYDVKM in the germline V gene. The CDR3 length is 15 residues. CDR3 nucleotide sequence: TGTGCCAGCACCGCCGTACCAGGACAGAACACTGAAGCTTTCTTT. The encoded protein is CASTAVPGQNTEAFF.

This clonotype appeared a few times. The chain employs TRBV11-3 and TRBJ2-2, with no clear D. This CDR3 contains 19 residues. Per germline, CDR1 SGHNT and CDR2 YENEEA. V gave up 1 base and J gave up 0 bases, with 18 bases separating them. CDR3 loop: CASSLVGPFANTNTGELFF. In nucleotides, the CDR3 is TGTGCCAGCAGCTTAGTCGGACCGTTTGCCAACACGAACACCGGGGAGCTGTTTTTT. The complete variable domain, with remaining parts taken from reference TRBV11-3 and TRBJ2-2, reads EAGVVQSPRYKIIEKKQPVAFWCNPISGHNTLYWYLQNLGQGPELLIRYENEEAVDDSQLPKDRFSAERLKGVDSTLKIQPAELGDSAVYLCASSLVGPFANTNTGELFFGEGSRLTVL.

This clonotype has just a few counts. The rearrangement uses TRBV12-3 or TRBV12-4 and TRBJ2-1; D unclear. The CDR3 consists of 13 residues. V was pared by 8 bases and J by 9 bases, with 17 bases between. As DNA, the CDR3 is TGTGCCAGCGGGCCCTCCGGGTACGGTGAGCAGTTCTTC. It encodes CASGPSGYGEQFF.

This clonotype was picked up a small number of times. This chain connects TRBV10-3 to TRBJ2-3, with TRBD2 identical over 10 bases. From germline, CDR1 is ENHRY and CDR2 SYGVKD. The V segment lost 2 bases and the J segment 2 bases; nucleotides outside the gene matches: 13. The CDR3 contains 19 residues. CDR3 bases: TGTGCCATCAGTGAGGCTAGCGGGGGTACTGGGGGAAACACAGATACGCAGTATTTT. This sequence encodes CAISEASGGTGGNTDTQYF.

CDR3 in DNA: TGCGCCAGCAGCCAAGAGTCCGGGCATGAGCAGTTCTTC. Residues: CASSQESGHEQFF. V gene TRBV4-1 combines with J gene TRBJ2-1; D unresolved. The CDR3 extends over 13 amino acids. Germline CDR1 reads MGHRA; CDR2 reads YSYEKL. V dropped 0 bases and J dropped 8 bases, with 8 bases sitting between them.

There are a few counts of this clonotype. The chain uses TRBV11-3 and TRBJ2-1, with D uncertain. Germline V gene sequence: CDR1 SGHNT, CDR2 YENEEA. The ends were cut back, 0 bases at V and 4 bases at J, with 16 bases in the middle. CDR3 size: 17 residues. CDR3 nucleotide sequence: TGTGCCAGCAGCTTAGATTTCGCCTCCCCTAGGTACAATGAGCAGTTCTTC. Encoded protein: CASSLDFASPRYNEQFF.

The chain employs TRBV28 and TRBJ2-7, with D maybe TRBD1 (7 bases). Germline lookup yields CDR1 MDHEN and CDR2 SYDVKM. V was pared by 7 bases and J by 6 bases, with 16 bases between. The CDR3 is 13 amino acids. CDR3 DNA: TGTGCCAGCACTCTCCCCCAGGGGGGCGAGCAGTACTTC. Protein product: CASTLPQGGEQYF.

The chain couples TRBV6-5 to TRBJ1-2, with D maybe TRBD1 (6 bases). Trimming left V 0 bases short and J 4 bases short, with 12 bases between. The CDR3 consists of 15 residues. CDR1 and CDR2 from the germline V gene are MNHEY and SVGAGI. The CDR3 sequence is CASSYSGGRTYGYTF. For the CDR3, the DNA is TGTGCCAGCAGTTACTCCGGGGGGCGGACCTATGGCTACACCTTC.

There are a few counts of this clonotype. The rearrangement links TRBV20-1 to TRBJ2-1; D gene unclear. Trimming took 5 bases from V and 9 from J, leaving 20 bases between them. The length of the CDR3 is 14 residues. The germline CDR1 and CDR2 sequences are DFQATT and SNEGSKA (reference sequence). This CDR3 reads CSAPLGARTSEQFF. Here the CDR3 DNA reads TGCAGTGCTCCTCTGGGTGCGCGAACGAGTGAGCAGTTCTTC.

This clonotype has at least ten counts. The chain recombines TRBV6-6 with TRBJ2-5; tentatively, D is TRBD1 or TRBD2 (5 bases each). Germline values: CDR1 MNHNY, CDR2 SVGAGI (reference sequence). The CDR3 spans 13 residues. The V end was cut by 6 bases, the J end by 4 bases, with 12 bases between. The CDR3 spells CASRTGARETQYF. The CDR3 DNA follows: TGTGCCAGCAGGACCGGGGCCCGAGAGACCCAGTACTTC.

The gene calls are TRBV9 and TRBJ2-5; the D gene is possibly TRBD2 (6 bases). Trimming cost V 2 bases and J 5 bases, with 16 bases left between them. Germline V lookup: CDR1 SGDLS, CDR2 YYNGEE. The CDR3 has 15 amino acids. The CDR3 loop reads CASSVTRTPGETQYF. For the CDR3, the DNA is TGTGCCAGCAGCGTGACTAGGACGCCGGGGGAGACCCAGTACTTC.